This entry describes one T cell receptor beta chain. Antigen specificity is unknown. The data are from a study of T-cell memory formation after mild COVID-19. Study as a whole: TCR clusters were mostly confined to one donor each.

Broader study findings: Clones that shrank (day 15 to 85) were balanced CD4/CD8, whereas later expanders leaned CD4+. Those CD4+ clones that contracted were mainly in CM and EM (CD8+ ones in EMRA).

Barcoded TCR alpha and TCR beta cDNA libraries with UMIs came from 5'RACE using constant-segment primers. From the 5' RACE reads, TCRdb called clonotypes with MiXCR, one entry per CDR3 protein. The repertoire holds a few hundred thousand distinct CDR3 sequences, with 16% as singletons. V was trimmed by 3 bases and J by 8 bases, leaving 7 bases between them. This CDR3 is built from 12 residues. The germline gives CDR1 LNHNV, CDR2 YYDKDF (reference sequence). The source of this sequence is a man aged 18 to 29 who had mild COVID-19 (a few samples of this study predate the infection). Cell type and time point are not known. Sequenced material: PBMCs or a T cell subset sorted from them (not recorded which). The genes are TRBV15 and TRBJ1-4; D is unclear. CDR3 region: CATSSREEKLFF. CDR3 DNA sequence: TGTGCCACCAGCAGCCGGGAGGAAAAACTGTTTTTT.